This T cell receptor (beta chain) was identified in a study of blood T cells in healthy people across ages. Study-wide findings and caveats: In long-lived donors, naive CD4+ cell counts and diversity exceeded those of aged donors.

Using a J-beta primer mix together with a sample-barcoded 5' primer, a second PCR was run for roughly 6 to 12 cycles. Carrying 12 random nucleotides, a template-switch adaptor labeled each individual cDNA molecule. Each of the samples gave a minimum of 2.5 million paired-end reads that contained CDR3. TCRdb passed the 5' RACE reads through MiXCR, listing each CDR3 protein once. The sample contains hundreds of thousands of distinct CDR3 sequences, more than 55% of which appear only once. Comments on this clonotype: Its antigen is unidentified.

The germline gives CDR1 MNHNS, CDR2 SASEGT. The CDR3 runs to 16 residues. V lost 7 bases to trimming and J lost 6 bases, with 24 bases between them. The sequenced sample was blood. J is TRBJ2-5 and V is TRBV6-1, with a possible D match to TRBD2 (6 bases). This TCR was sampled from a man aged 35-49 years in good health. CDR3 region: CASTTGSAEGLKTQYF. CDR3 sequence (DNA): TGTGCCAGCACCACGGGTAGCGCGGAGGGGTTGAAGACCCAGTACTTC.